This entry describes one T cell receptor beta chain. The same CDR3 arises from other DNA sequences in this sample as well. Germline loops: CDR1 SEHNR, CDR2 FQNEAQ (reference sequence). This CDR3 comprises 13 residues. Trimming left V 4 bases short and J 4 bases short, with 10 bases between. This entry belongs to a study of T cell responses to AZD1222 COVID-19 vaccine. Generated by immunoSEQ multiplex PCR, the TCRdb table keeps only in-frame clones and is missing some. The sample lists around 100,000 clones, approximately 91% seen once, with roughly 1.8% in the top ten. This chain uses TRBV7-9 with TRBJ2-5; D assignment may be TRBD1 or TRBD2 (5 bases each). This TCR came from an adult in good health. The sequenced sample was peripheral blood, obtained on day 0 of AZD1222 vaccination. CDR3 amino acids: CASSSRGPETQYF. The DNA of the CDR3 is TGTGCCAGCAGCTCTCGGGGACCAGAGACCCAGTACTTC. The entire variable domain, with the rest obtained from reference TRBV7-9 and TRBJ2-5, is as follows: DTGVSQNPRHKITKRGQNVTFRCDPISEHNRLYWYRQTLGQGPEFLTYFQNEAQLEKSRLLSDRFSAERPKGSFSTLEIQRTEQGDSAMYLCASSSRGPETQYFGPGTRLLVL.